A single sample is the source of the 7 T cell receptor beta chains below, sequenced in a study of T cells after yellow fever vaccination. TCRdb called the 5' RACE reads again in MiXCR, with one record for every CDR3 protein. This sample has tens of thousands of distinct CDR3 sequences, with more than 5.5% found just once. The sequences come from CD8+ T cells sorted from PBMCs, collected more than 8 days after the first yellow fever vaccination. The receptors here all came from a man in his late teens or twenties who received the YFV17D yellow fever vaccine.

The CDR3 reads CASSLSSGQHQPQHF. In nucleotides, the CDR3 is TGTGCCAGCAGCTTATCCTCGGGACAGCATCAGCCCCAGCATTTT. The chain is built from TRBV7-8 and TRBJ1-5, with 7 bases identical to TRBD1. Germline CDR1 and CDR2: SGHVS and FQNEAQ. The CDR3 is 15 residues long. Trimming cost V 2 bases and J 5 bases; bases outside gene matches: 6.

Only a few counts were recorded for this clonotype. The rearrangement uses TRBV5-1 and TRBJ2-1; D gene unclear. CDR1 and CDR2 from the germline V gene are SGHRS and YFSETQ. The CDR3 loop spans 13 amino acids. Trimming cost V 2 bases and J 8 bases, with 11 bases left between them. The CDR3 coding sequence is TGCGCCAGCAGCTTTGGTATAGGCGATGAGCAGTTCTTC. Its translation is CASSFGIGDEQFF.

The CDR3 nucleotides read TGTGCCAGCAGTTTATCGGGTAGGGGCTACGAGCAGTACTTC. Translating it yields CASSLSGRGYEQYF. The chain recombines TRBV27 with TRBJ2-7; D is possibly TRBD1 (5 bases). Trimming left V 0 bases short and J 3 bases short, with 9 bases between. Germline V gives CDR1 MNHEY, CDR2 SMNVEV (reference sequence). This CDR3 has 14 residues.

The sample holds a few counts of this clonotype. The chain recombines TRBV3-1 with TRBJ2-6, with TRBD2 identical over 10 bases. V was pared by 0 bases and J by 0 bases, with 2 bases of the junction left unmatched. This CDR3 region has 18 residues. In germline, CDR1 is LGHDT, CDR2 YNNKEL (reference sequence). The CDR3 bases are TGTGCCAGCAGCCAAGATCCTAGCGGGGGCTCTGGGGCCAACGTCCTGACTTTC. It encodes CASSQDPSGGSGANVLTF.

As concerns this clonotype: Since a much larger clone is just one base distant, this may be a read error. The chain has TRBV3-1 and TRBJ2-3; 8 nucleotides match TRBD2. The CDR3 extends over 17 amino acids. CDR1 is LGHDT, CDR2 YNNKEL, per germline (reference sequence). V lost 4 bases and J lost 4; bases outside the gene matches: 13. CDR3 protein: CASSPYGVAGPADTQYF. In DNA form, the CDR3 reads TGTGCCAGCAGCCCTTATGGGGTAGCGGGGCCCGCAGATACGCAGTATTTT.

This clonotype occurred many times. The conserved final phenylalanine or tryptophan is absent from the CDR3, which likely points to a read error. The DNA is omitted, as the CDR3 cannot be located on it reliably, and the CDR3 follows TCRdb's listing. The rearrangement links TRBV6-2 or TRBV6-3 to TRBJ2-7. The length of the CDR3 is 10 amino acids, counting both ends. The germline V gene has CDR1 MNHEY and CDR2 SVGEGT. CDR3 loop: CASSHPVPVL.

This clonotype was detected many times. The chain has TRBV10-3 and TRBJ1-3; 7 bases are shared with TRBD1. The germline V gene encodes CDR1 ENHRY and CDR2 SYGVKD. With V trimmed by 5 bases and J by 1 base, 8 bases remained unmatched. The CDR3 covers 16 residues. In nucleotides, the CDR3 is TGTGCCATCAGTCCCGGGACAGCCAGATCTGGAAACACCATATATTTT. This encodes CAISPGTARSGNTIYF.